The source of this T cell receptor beta chain is a study of regulatory T cells in long-lasting Graves disease. Losses at the gene ends were 5 bases for V and 9 bases for J; bases not matched to a gene: 22. Germline CDR1 is MNHNS and CDR2 is SASEGT. The CDR3 contains 18 residues. This clonotype was picked up a small number of times. A read error may be the cause here, since a much bigger clone is one base away. Time point reported: newly diagnosed GD, antithyroid drugs for less than 3 months. Extracted RNA from PBMCs served as the source of the TCR library. In building TCR beta libraries, iRepertoire HTBI primers were used together with Arm-PCR of CDR3 regions. TCRdb reanalysed the multiplex PCR reads using MiXCR and keeps one entry per CDR3 protein. The table records about 450,000 distinct CDR3 sequences, roughly 15% of them present only once. Another study also made use of these data, one on T cells in Graves' hyperthyroidism and ophthalmopathy. As that study records: Researchers report that a 13 V-J model separated ophthalmopathy from stable hyperthyroidism.

This TCR was recovered from a woman between 25 and 40 years old with Graves disease. This sample comprised peripheral blood mononuclear cells (PBMCs), obtained at new diagnosis, from a patient treated with antithyroid drugs. The chain joins TRBV6-1 to TRBJ2-1, with 7 positions matching TRBD1. As DNA, the CDR3 is TGTGCCAGCAGTCGACCCAATACAGGGGTTGCTTATCGCAGTGAGCAGTTCTTC. Protein sequence: CASSRPNTGVAYRSEQFF.